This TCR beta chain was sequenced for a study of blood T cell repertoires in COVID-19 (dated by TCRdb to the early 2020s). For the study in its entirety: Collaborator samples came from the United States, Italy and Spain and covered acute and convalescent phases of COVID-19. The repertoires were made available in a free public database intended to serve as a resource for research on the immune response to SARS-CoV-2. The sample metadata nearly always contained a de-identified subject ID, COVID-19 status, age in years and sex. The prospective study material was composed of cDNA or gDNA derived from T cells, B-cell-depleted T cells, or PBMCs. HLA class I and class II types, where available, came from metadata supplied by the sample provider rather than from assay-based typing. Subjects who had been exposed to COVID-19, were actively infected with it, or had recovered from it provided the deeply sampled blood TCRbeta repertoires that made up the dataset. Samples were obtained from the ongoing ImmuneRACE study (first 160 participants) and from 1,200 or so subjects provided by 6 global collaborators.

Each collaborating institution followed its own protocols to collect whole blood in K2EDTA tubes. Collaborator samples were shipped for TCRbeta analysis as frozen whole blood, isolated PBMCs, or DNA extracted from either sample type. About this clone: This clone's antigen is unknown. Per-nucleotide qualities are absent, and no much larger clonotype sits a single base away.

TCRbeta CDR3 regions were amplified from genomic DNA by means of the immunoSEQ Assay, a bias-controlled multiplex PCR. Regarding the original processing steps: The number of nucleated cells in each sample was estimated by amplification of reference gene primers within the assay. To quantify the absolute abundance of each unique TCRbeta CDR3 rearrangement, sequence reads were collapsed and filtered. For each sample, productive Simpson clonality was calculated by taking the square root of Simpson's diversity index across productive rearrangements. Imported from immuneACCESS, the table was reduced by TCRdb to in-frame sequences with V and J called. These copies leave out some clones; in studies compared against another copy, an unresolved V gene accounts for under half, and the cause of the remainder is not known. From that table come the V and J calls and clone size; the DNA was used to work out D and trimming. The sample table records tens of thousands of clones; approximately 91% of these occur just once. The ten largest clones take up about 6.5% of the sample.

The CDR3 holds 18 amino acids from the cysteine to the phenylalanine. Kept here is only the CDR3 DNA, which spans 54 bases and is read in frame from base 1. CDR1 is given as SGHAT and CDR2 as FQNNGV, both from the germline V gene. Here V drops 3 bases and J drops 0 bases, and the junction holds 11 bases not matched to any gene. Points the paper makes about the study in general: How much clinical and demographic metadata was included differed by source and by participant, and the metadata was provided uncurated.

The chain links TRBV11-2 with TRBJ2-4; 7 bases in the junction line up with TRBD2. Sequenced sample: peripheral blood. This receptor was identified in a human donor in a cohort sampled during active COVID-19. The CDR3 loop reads CASSFSYRIAGAKNIQYF. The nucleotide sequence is TGTGCCAGCAGCTTCAGCTACCGGATAGCGGGAGCCAAAAACATTCAGTACTTC.